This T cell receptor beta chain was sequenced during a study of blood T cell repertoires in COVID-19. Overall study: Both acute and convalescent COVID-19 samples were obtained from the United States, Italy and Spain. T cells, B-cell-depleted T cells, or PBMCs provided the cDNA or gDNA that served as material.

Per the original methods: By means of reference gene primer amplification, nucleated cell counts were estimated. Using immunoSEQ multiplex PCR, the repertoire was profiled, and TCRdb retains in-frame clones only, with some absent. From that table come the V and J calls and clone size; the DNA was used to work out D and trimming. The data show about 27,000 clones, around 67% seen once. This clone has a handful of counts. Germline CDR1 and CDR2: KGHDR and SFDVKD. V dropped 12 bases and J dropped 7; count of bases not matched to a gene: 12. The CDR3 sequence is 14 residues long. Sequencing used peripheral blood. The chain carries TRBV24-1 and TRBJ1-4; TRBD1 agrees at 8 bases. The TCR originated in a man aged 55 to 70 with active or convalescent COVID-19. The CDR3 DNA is TGTGCCCCACAGGGGGGGGAGATCGGTGAAAAACTGTTTTTT. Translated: CAPQGGEIGEKLFF.